Given below is one TCR beta chain in context. Its matching antigen is unknown. V lost 3 bases to trimming and J lost 8 bases, with 16 bases between them. This CDR3 is 14 amino acids long. Germline values: CDR1 MGHDK, CDR2 SYGVNS. This sample was included in a study of beta chain features in type 1 diabetes. Findings and limits, study-wide: PCR might favor shorter templates, but any such skew would affect patients and controls equally. When cDNA is sequenced, cells with high TCR expression could be over-represented. Patients with type 1 diabetes showed fewer VDJ junction insertions and more deletions.

TCRB transcripts that were expressed got sequenced, as all of the isolated RNA had been reverse transcribed. Libraries were prepared by immunoSEQ multiplex PCR; TCRdb keeps only in-frame clonotypes and omits some of them. The repertoire consists of around 430,000 clones, with approximately 30% occurring once and the leading ten covering about 0.065%. V usage is TRBV25-1 and J usage is TRBJ1-2; maybe TRBD1 (6 bases). Sequenced: naive CD4+ T cells from blood. This clonotype was sampled from a man aged 18 to 30 in good health. CDR3 sequence: CASSDLDRPGGYTF. The DNA for the CDR3 is TGTGCCAGCAGTGATCTGGACAGACCCGGCGGCTACACCTTC.